The clone carrying this T cell receptor beta chain was found once. The source of the sample is a study of blood T cell repertoires in COVID-19. Study background: Sources were T cells, B-cell-depleted T cells, or PBMCs; the material itself was cDNA or gDNA.

This CDR3 comprises 16 residues. Unmatched junction bases numbered 10, after V lost 7 bases and J lost 3 bases. Germline CDR1 is SGHAT and CDR2 is FQNNGV. Original analysis: Reference gene primer amplification gave nucleated cell count estimates. Using immunoSEQ multiplex PCR, the repertoire was profiled, and TCRdb retains in-frame clones only, with some absent. V and J calls and clone size are as listed in that table; D and trimming were resolved from the DNA. The top ten hold 3.2% of the sample, which has fewer than 250,000 clones, approximately 84% seen once. Participants reported their clinical history, and cohort assignment relied on those reports. Recovered Cohort 3 donors showed two negative PCRs, clearance, or symptom resolution.

The rearrangement uses TRBV11-2 and TRBJ1-2, with 11 nucleotides matching TRBD1. The sequence was collected from a woman in her 30s who had recovered from COVID-19. Sequenced input: PBMCs or T cells enriched from blood (not recorded which). This chain's CDR3 is CASTKPGTGGDYGYTF. Here the CDR3 DNA reads TGTGCCAGCACTAAACCCGGGACAGGGGGAGACTATGGCTACACCTTC.